This TCR beta chain came from a study of T cells in lung cancer brain metastases. The method was immunoSEQ multiplex PCR; TCRdb's version includes in-frame clones alone and lacks a portion of them. The profile covers approximately 980 clones, with more than 75% appearing a single time and about 9.9% taken by the ten largest. Details on this clone: Germline and junction disagree at one end, which may indicate a read error.

The CDR3 loop spans 16 amino acids. Germline lookup yields CDR1 SQVTM and CDR2 ANQGSEA. The TCR originated in a woman in her forties or fifties with non-small cell lung cancer. The J gene is TRBJ2-2, the V gene TRBV29-1; 13 bases line up with TRBD2. Sequencing was done on a sample of tumor tissue from the primary lung tumor. CDR3 in amino acids: CSALGTSGIYTRELFF. CDR3 nucleotides: TGCAGCGCCTTGGGGACTAGCGGGATCTACACCAGGGAGCTGTTTTTT.